This T cell receptor beta chain is drawn from a study of shared clonotypes between healthy human individuals. Study at large: Serving as donors were a couple of women and three men, whose ages spanned 18 to 49. Study-wide findings and caveats: When naive CD4 clonotypes were compared across several donors, approximately 5% were shared.

Sequenced by immunoSEQ multiplex PCR; TCRdb stores in-frame clones only, minus some. The repertoire has 2 million to 2.5 million clones, 85% to 95% of them found once; the top ten carry about 0.41%. Turning to this clone: Its cognate antigen is unknown.

The receptor comes from a man aged 18 to 35 in good health. Some clones in this sample may be carry-over from other donors' samples. The material sequenced was naive CD4+ T cells from PBMCs. Subset in this sample: CD45RA+ positively selected.

CDR3 DNA sequence: TGTGCCAGCAAGACAGGGAGCTCCTACGAGCAGTACTTC. This encodes CASKTGSSYEQYF. The rearrangement joins TRBV6-1 to TRBJ2-7, with 7 bases that match TRBD1. Per germline, CDR1 MNHNS and CDR2 SASEGT. The V and J ends lost 7 bases and 0 bases, in that order; junction bases with no gene match: 3. This CDR3 has 13 residues.